This T cell receptor (beta chain) was captured by sequencing in a study of siplizumab effects on memory and regulatory T cells. Study-wide points: Naive T cells appeared more diverse than memory cells and seemed to be major alloresponse contributors. Alloreactive sequences that could be traced to unstimulated CD4+ memory cells showed a significant reduction under siplizumab. Whether proliferating Tregs in siplizumab cultures suppress was not functionally confirmed.

The V and J ends lost 0 bases and 0 bases, in that order; junction bases with no gene match: 6. The CDR3 covers 17 residues. Germline CDR1 SGHRS, CDR2 YFSETQ. The assay looked at some 10^5 TCR templates in each sample. Measured with immunoSEQ multiplex PCR; TCRdb has only the in-frame clones, and not every one. The table includes about 100,000 clones, 75% to 95% detected once. This clone occurred once. Antigen specificity is unknown. Specimen: CD4+ T cells sorted from blood. V gene TRBV5-1 combines with J gene TRBJ2-3; 8 nucleotides match TRBD1. The TCR sequence derives from a human donor in good health. Here the CDR3 DNA reads TGCGCCAGCAGCTTGGGAGGGGGACAGGTCAGCACAGATACGCAGTATTTT. Its protein is CASSLGGGQVSTDTQYF.